Listed here are 26 T cell receptor beta chains from one sample, sequenced in a study of blood T cell repertoires in COVID-19. Measured with immunoSEQ multiplex PCR; TCRdb has only the in-frame clones, and not every one. This table holds around 300,000 clones, approximately 88% found once. Sequencing was performed on PBMCs or T cells enriched from blood (not recorded which). The receptors stem from a man aged 25 to 40 who had recovered from COVID-19.

The V gene is TRBV2, the J gene TRBJ2-5; 8 bases are shared with TRBD1. The CDR3 length is 14 residues. In germline, CDR1 is SNHLY, CDR2 FYNNEI. Germline trimming cut 6 bases from V and 2 bases from J; bases unmatched to any gene: 5. In nucleotides, the CDR3 is TGTGCCAGCAGCACGAGGACAGGGCAAGAGACCCAGTACTTC. Its protein product is CASSTRTGQETQYF.

The chain uses TRBV1 and TRBJ2-4; the DNA was not used to check the table's D call, TRBD2. TRBV1 is termed a pseudogene. There are 17 residues in the CDR3. The CDR3 loop reads CTSSQDSGGAHEDIQYF. The CDR3 DNA follows: TGCACCAGCAGCCAAGATAGCGGGGGGGCTCATGAGGACATTCAGTACTTC.

CDR3 amino acids: CASSAGTARYEQYF. In DNA form, the CDR3 reads TGTGCCAGCAGCGCCGGGACTGCCCGTTACGAGCAGTACTTC. The genes are TRBV9 and TRBJ2-7, with TRBD2 as a possible D gene (6 bases). CDR1 SGDLS and CDR2 YYNGEE come from the germline V gene. The CDR3 spans 14 residues. Trimming cost V 3 bases and J 4 bases, with 14 bases left between them.

The chain couples TRBV11-2 to TRBJ2-7, with 7 bases that match TRBD2. The CDR3 has 14 amino acids. V shed 2 bases and J 2 bases; nucleotides not matched to a gene: 3. The germline gives CDR1 SGHAT, CDR2 FQNNGV. The CDR3 region is CASSLQRGPYEQYF. The CDR3 bases are TGTGCCAGCAGCTTACAGCGGGGACCCTACGAGCAGTACTTC.

The V and J genes are TRBV27 and TRBJ2-7, with 11 bases that match TRBD1. The V gene end was trimmed by 3 bases and the J gene end by 5 bases; junction bases not matched to a gene: 6. The CDR3 contains 15 residues. CDR1 is MNHEY, CDR2 SMNVEV, per germline (reference sequence). The CDR3 bases are TGTGCCAGCAGTTTCGGGACAGGGGGAAACCACGAGCAGTACTTC. Translating it yields CASSFGTGGNHEQYF.

This chain links TRBV24-1 with TRBJ2-1; D is perhaps TRBD1 (6 bases). Germline loops: CDR1 KGHDR, CDR2 SFDVKD. CDR3 size: 14 residues. V lost 4 bases and J 5 bases, leaving 11 bases between the germline ends. CDR3 in amino acids: CATSDPDRHNEQFF. CDR3 nucleotides: TGTGCCACCAGTGACCCGGACAGACACAATGAGCAGTTCTTC.

J is TRBJ2-7 and V is TRBV7-6, with a possible D match to TRBD2 (5 bases). CDR3 size: 13 residues. V gave up 0 bases and J gave up 6 bases, with 9 bases separating them. Per the germline V gene, CDR1 is SGHVS and CDR2 is FNYEAQ. The CDR3 bases are TGTGCCAGCAGCTTAGCTATAGCGTTCGAGCAGTACTTC. Amino acid sequence: CASSLAIAFEQYF.

CDR3 in DNA: TGTGCCTGGTCCAGGGGTTTCTCTGGAAACACCATATATTTT. It yields the protein CAWSRGFSGNTIYF. The V call is TRBV30, the J call TRBJ1-3, with D possibly matching TRBD1 (6 bases). Deletions cut 5 bases from V and 0 bases from J, with 11 bases between. CDR3 length: 14 residues. Germline V gene sequence: CDR1 GTSNPN, CDR2 SVGIG (reference sequence).

The V and J genes are TRBV7-9 and TRBJ2-1; weak D call: TRBD1 (6 bases). This CDR3 has 12 residues. CDR1 SEHNR and CDR2 FQNEAQ come from the germline V gene (reference sequence). With 4 bases removed from V and 8 bases from J, the gap between germline ends came to 9 bases. Written as DNA, the CDR3 is TGTGCCAGCAGCTACCACAGGGATGAGCAGTTCTTC. Translation: CASSYHRDEQFF.

The rearrangement uses TRBV10-1 and TRBJ1-2; perhaps TRBD1 as D (6 bases). The V gene lost 10 bases and the J gene lost 8 bases, with 17 bases spanning the gap. The CDR3 extends over 12 amino acids. Germline V gene sequence: CDR1 WNHNN, CDR2 SYGVQD (reference sequence). The CDR3 here is CANPTGGFGYTF. CDR3 DNA: TGCGCCAACCCGACAGGTGGGTTCGGCTACACCTTC.

The chain links TRBV19 to TRBJ1-5; unclear D gene. Deletions cut 0 bases from V and 6 bases from J, with 6 bases between. The CDR3 is 13 amino acids. Germline V gene data show CDR1 as LNHDA and CDR2 as SQIVND (reference sequence). CDR3 DNA sequence: TGTGCCAGTAGTATAGACGGGGTTCAGCCCCAGCATTTT. Protein sequence: CASSIDGVQPQHF.

About this clone: This sample includes further DNA sequences coding for the same CDR3. This chain joins TRBV14 and TRBJ1-2; D is ambiguous. CDR3 length: 13 residues. Germline V gene lookup returns CDR1 SGHDN and CDR2 FVKESK. V was shortened by 0 bases and J by 5 bases, with 7 bases between the two germline ends. The CDR3 nucleotides read TGTGCCAGCAGCCAAGATCGAGGATATGGCTACACCTTC. Its translation: CASSQDRGYGYTF.

This clone was recorded only once. The chain has TRBV5-1 and TRBJ1-4; 8 nucleotides align to TRBD1. The germline CDR1 and CDR2 sequences are SGHRS and YFSETQ. Trimming removed 4 bases from V and 8 bases from J; junction bases left unmatched: 7. The CDR3 runs to 14 residues. The CDR3 here is CASSTGQEGEKLFF. The CDR3 DNA reads TGCGCCAGCAGCACGGGACAGGAGGGAGAAAAACTGTTTTTT.

The V and J genes are TRBV11-2 and TRBJ1-1, with D possibly TRBD1 on 6 matching bases. The germline CDR1 and CDR2 sequences are SGHAT and FQNNGV. The CDR3 has 12 residues. V shed 4 bases and J shed 7 bases, with 10 bases lying between them. CDR3 coding DNA: TGTGCCAGCAGCTCACAGGGAAATGAAGCTTTCTTT. Encoded protein: CASSSQGNEAFF. Full variable domain (remainder filled in from reference TRBV11-2 and TRBJ1-1): EAGVAQSPRYKIIEKRQSVAFWCNPISGHATLYWYQQILGQGPKLLIQFQNNGVVDDSQLPKDRFSAERLKGVDSTLKIQPAKLEDSAVYLCASSSQGNEAFFGQGTRLTVV.

The rearrangement uses TRBV28 and TRBJ1-5; 7 bases agree with TRBD1. The germline gives CDR1 MDHEN, CDR2 SYDVKM. V gave up 6 bases and J gave up 7 bases; unmatched junction bases: 6. This CDR3 comprises 13 residues. The CDR3 nucleotides read TGTGCCAGCAGGTCGACAGGGAAACAGCCCCAGCATTTT. Its translation is CASRSTGKQPQHF.

This chain uses TRBV5-4 with TRBJ2-7; TRBD1 matches at 8 bases. Germline V gene sequence: CDR1 SGHNT, CDR2 YYREEE (reference sequence). This CDR3 contains 16 residues. J lost 2 bases, V lost 2 bases, and 9 bases had no gene match. CDR3 in amino acids: CASSLAGGAFPYEQYF. The CDR3 DNA is TGTGCCAGCAGCTTAGCAGGGGGCGCGTTCCCCTACGAGCAGTACTTC. Using reference TRBV5-4 and TRBJ2-7 for the parts outside the CDR3, the full variable domain is ETGVTQSPTHLIKTRGQQVTLRCSSQSGHNTVSWYQQALGQGPQFIFQYYREEENGRGNFPPRFSGLQFPNYSSELNVNALELDDSALYLCASSLAGGAFPYEQYFGPGTRLTVT.

The gene calls are TRBV19 and TRBJ1-1, with D possibly TRBD1 on 5 matching bases. Germline loops: CDR1 LNHDA, CDR2 SQIVND (reference sequence). The CDR3 sequence is 14 residues long. The V and J ends lost 7 bases and 3 bases respectively, with 15 bases between them. Written as DNA, the CDR3 is TGTGCCAGTACTATTACTTGGGGGGACACTGAAGCTTTCTTT. As protein: CASTITWGDTEAFF.

A single count supports this clone. V usage is TRBV5-1 and J usage is TRBJ1-2, with D possibly TRBD1 on 5 matching bases. Trimming removed 0 bases from V and 8 bases from J, with 11 bases in between. Germline CDR1 and CDR2: SGHRS and YFSETQ. This CDR3 comprises 13 residues. CDR3 DNA: TGCGCCAGCAGCTTGGGTCCAGGGCAAGGCTACACCTTC. It codes for CASSLGPGQGYTF.

V is TRBV7-9 and J is TRBJ2-7; 10 nucleotides align to TRBD1. The CDR3 spans 15 residues. Per the germline V gene, CDR1 is SEHNR and CDR2 is FQNEAQ (reference sequence). After removal of 6 bases from V and 2 bases from J, the junction contained 7 bases not matched to a gene. The CDR3 spells CASRKGQGMTYEQYF. CDR3 DNA: TGTGCCAGCAGGAAGGGACAGGGGATGACCTACGAGCAGTACTTC.

The J gene is TRBJ1-2, the V gene TRBV30, with D tentatively TRBD1 (6 bases). CDR3 length: 15 amino acids. V dropped 0 bases and J dropped 9 bases, with 20 bases sitting between them. Germline CDR1 is GTSNPN and CDR2 is SVGIG (reference sequence). CDR3 region: CAWSVPGQRGESYTF. In DNA form, the CDR3 reads TGTGCCTGGAGTGTACCCGGACAGCGAGGTGAGAGCTACACCTTC.

A few counts support this clone. This sequence joins TRBV10-3 and TRBJ2-7, with TRBD1 identical over 8 bases. Trimming cost V 2 bases and J 1 base; bases outside gene matches: 7. This CDR3 spans 16 amino acids. Germline V gene sequence: CDR1 ENHRY, CDR2 SYGVKD. CDR3 coding DNA: TGTGCCATCAGTGAGGGGGACAGGCCTCCTTCCTACGAGCAGTACTTC. Its protein is CAISEGDRPPSYEQYF.

V gene TRBV6-5 combines with J gene TRBJ2-1; the match to TRBD1 covers 9 bases. Trimming took 7 bases from V and 5 from J; bases not matched to a gene: 6. Germline V gives CDR1 MNHEY, CDR2 SVGAGI. The CDR3 covers 14 residues. CDR3 amino acids: CASTPGQGHNEQFF. CDR3 coding DNA: TGTGCCAGCACGCCGGGACAGGGACACAATGAGCAGTTCTTC.

The V call is TRBV7-9, the J call TRBJ2-1; D is perhaps TRBD1 (6 bases). Trimming removed 6 bases at V and 5 bases at J, with 11 bases between. The CDR3 length is 13 residues. Germline V gives CDR1 SEHNR, CDR2 FQNEAQ (reference sequence). As DNA, the CDR3 is TGTGCCAGCAGGCCCGGGACAAACAATGAGCAGTTCTTC. Translated, it gives CASRPGTNNEQFF.

In DNA form, the CDR3 reads TGTGCCAGCATGACTAGCGGGGCCTTCGGTAGGTCCCAGTACTTC. Protein sequence: CASMTSGAFGRSQYF. V gene TRBV3-1 (or the pseudogene TRBV3-2) combines with J gene TRBJ2-5; 11 bases are a match to TRBD2. The CDR3 spans 15 residues. The V segment lost 7 bases and the J segment 9 bases; nucleotides outside the gene matches: 13. CDR1 LGHDT and CDR2 YNNKEL come from the germline V gene (reference sequence).

This sequence joins TRBV9 and TRBJ1-2; D is uncertain. Germline V lookup: CDR1 SGDLS, CDR2 YYNGEE. Trimming cost V 0 bases and J 5 bases, with 11 bases left between them. This CDR3 is built from 14 residues. The CDR3 sequence is CASSVASGRYGYTF. The CDR3 DNA reads TGTGCCAGCAGCGTAGCATCGGGGAGGTATGGCTACACCTTC.

Only one count was recorded for this clone. V is TRBV7-2 and J is TRBJ2-7, with 9 bases matching TRBD1. J lost 3 bases, V lost 10 bases, and 10 bases had no gene match. CDR1 SGHTA and CDR2 FQGNSA come from the germline V gene. The CDR3 consists of 14 residues. The CDR3 sequence: CATVLGTGFYEQYF. CDR3 sequence (DNA): TGTGCCACCGTGTTGGGGACAGGGTTCTACGAGCAGTACTTC.